The entry below describes one T cell receptor (beta chain). The data were taken from a study of blood T cell repertoires in COVID-19. Background on the study: Whether acute or convalescent, the COVID-19 samples came from the United States, Italy and Spain.

As processed by the authors: Amplified reference gene primers provided the basis for estimating nucleated cell counts. Sequenced by immunoSEQ multiplex PCR; TCRdb stores in-frame clones only, minus some. V, J and clone size are taken as reported in that table, and D and trimming were inferred from the DNA itself. Among approximately 500,000 clones listed, 80% to 90% were seen once. Material: peripheral blood. The receptor comes from a human donor in a cohort sampled during active COVID-19.

Here the CDR3 reads CASSRLMGPGNTIYF. The CDR3 DNA follows: TGTGCCAGCAGTAGACTCATGGGGCCTGGAAACACCATATATTTT. The rearrangement links TRBV6-5 to TRBJ1-3; possible D gene TRBD1, 5 bases. Trimming removed 5 bases from V and 2 bases from J, with 13 bases in between. The CDR3 has 15 amino acids. CDR1 MNHEY and CDR2 SVGAGI come from the germline V gene.